This T cell receptor (beta chain) appears in the sequencing data of a study of shared T cell receptors in the human thymus. Clones were sequenced by immunoSEQ multiplex PCR, and TCRdb holds only the in-frame ones, with some missing. The data contain hundreds of thousands of clones, roughly 90% of them singletons. CDR1 is LNHDA and CDR2 is SQIVND in the germline V gene (reference sequence). The CDR3 runs 17 residues. With 1 base removed from V and 3 bases from J, the gap between germline ends came to 19 bases. These records were also assigned to another study, of human thymus T cells. Per that paper: Resections from corrective heart surgery supplied the thymus tissue. Related research found strongly overlapping thymic repertoires in unrelated individuals.

The sequence derives from a boy under three years old with a congenital heart defect. The genes are TRBV19 and TRBJ2-7; the D is unclear. Sequencing was performed on thymocytes. CDR3 nucleotides: TGTGCCAGTAGTATAGTCTCTGGGCCGTACCGTCTCTACGAGCAGTACTTC. It encodes CASSIVSGPYRLYEQYF.